This T cell receptor (beta chain) appears in the sequencing data of a study of early T cells in non-severe SARS-CoV-2 infection. Trimming took 6 bases from V and 6 from J; bases not matched to a gene: 8. This CDR3 comprises 15 residues. Germline V gene lookup returns CDR1 ENHRY and CDR2 SYGVKD. One entry per CDR3 protein, called by TCRdb with MiXCR from the 5' RACE reads. The sample records about 66,000 distinct CDR3 sequences, 9.1% being singletons. J is TRBJ2-7 and V is TRBV10-3; 13 bases map to TRBD2. The source of this sequence is an adult who was a healthcare worker with PCR-confirmed SARS-CoV-2 infection or an uninfected control (not recorded which). The specimen was whole blood. As DNA, the CDR3 is TGTGCCATCAGCACGCAACTAGCGGGAGGGCCCGAGCAGTACTTC. It yields the protein CAISTQLAGGPEQYF.